These 32 T cell receptor beta chains were sequenced from one sample in a study of blood T cell repertoires in COVID-19. Sequencing used immunoSEQ multiplex PCR; TCRdb keeps in-frame clones, though not all of them. The sample lists roughly 340,000 clones, about 87% occurring once. What was sequenced was PBMCs or T cells enriched from blood (not recorded which). The receptors here all came from a man in his forties or fifties in a cohort exposed to, infected with or recovered from COVID-19 (not recorded which).

V gene TRBV18 combines with J gene TRBJ2-3, with TRBD2 matching 15 bases. Germline CDR1 and CDR2: KGHSH and LQKENI. This CDR3 is 14 amino acids long. The ends lost 3 bases at V and 8 bases at J; junction bases unmatched: 0. For the CDR3, the DNA is TGTGCCAGCTCACCGGGACTAGCGGGAGGTACGCAGTATTTT. It codes for CASSPGLAGGTQYF.

The J gene is TRBJ1-5, the V gene TRBV6-2 or TRBV6-3, with 8 bases that match TRBD1. The junction had 7 bases not matched to a gene; V was cut back by 4 bases and J by 5 bases. Looked up from germline, CDR1 is MNHEY and CDR2 is SVGEGT. The CDR3 runs 15 residues. The CDR3 bases are TGTGCCAGCAGTTCCCCAGGGGGCGCAGATCAGCCCCAGCATTTT. This encodes CASSSPGGADQPQHF.

The rearrangement joins TRBV7-9 to TRBJ2-7; D possibly corresponds to TRBD1 (5 bases). Germline CDR1 and CDR2: SEHNR and FQNEAQ (reference sequence). The CDR3 runs 12 residues. V dropped 2 bases and J dropped 5 bases, with 7 bases sitting between them. CDR3 region: CASSLQGNEQYF. CDR3 DNA: TGTGCCAGCAGCTTACAGGGTAACGAGCAGTACTTC. Full variable domain (missing parts from reference TRBV7-9 and TRBJ2-7): DTGVSQNPRHKITKRGQNVTFRCDPISEHNRLYWYRQTLGQGPEFLTYFQNEAQLEKSRLLSDRFSAERPKGSFSTLEIQRTEQGDSAMYLCASSLQGNEQYFGPGTRLTVT.

Details on this clone: In the same sample, other DNA sequences code for this CDR3. The chain employs TRBV2 and TRBJ1-5; tentative D call: TRBD1 (5 bases). V was trimmed by 6 bases and J by 0 bases, leaving 12 bases between them. CDR1 SNHLY and CDR2 FYNNEI come from the germline V gene. This CDR3 has 15 amino acids. The CDR3 region has the DNA TGTGCCAGCAGGGGGGGGACGATTAGCAATCAGCCCCAGCATTTT. This codes for CASRGGTISNQPQHF.

The CDR3 nucleotides are TGTGCCAGCAGTCCAGGGGGCTCGAACACTGAAGCTTTCTTT. As protein: CASSPGGSNTEAFF. The chain uses TRBV28 and TRBJ1-1, with TRBD1 matching over 8 bases. Trimming took 5 bases from V and 1 from J; bases not matched to a gene: 3. The CDR3 totals 14 residues. The V gene's germline CDR1 is MDHEN and CDR2 SYDVKM.

The chain combines TRBV5-5 with TRBJ2-7; D not resolved. This CDR3 is 13 amino acids long. Per germline, CDR1 SGHKS and CDR2 YYEKEE (reference sequence). Trimming stripped 2 bases from V and 3 bases from J, with 9 bases between. The CDR3 sequence: CASSFKIDYEQYF. The CDR3, as DNA: TGTGCCAGCAGCTTCAAGATAGACTACGAGCAGTACTTC.

The chain joins TRBV5-1 to TRBJ1-2; the D is unclear. V lost 3 bases, J lost 3 bases, and 9 bases lay in between. Germline-derived CDR1 and CDR2 are SGHRS and YFSETQ. The CDR3 spans 13 residues. The CDR3 spells CASSYGPDYGYTF. CDR3 bases: TGCGCCAGCAGCTATGGGCCGGACTATGGCTACACCTTC.

The chain links TRBV9 to TRBJ1-6; the D gene is possibly TRBD1 (5 bases). Looked up from germline, CDR1 is SGDLS and CDR2 is YYNGEE. The CDR3 totals 15 residues. The ends were cut back, 2 bases at V and 4 bases at J, with 10 bases in the middle. CDR3 sequence (DNA): TGTGCCAGCAGCGTTGGGGGGGTATATAATTCACCCCTCCACTTT. This encodes CASSVGGVYNSPLHF.

This clone was counted between two and nine times. The V gene is TRBV7-9, the J gene TRBJ1-1, with 8 nucleotides matching TRBD1. Germline-derived CDR1 and CDR2 are SEHNR and FQNEAQ (reference sequence). V trimming: 5 bases; J trimming: 2 bases; junction bases outside the gene matches: 10. The CDR3 totals 16 residues. CDR3 protein: CASSPDRGSLNTEAFF. The DNA for the CDR3 is TGTGCCAGCAGCCCAGACAGGGGTTCCCTCAACACTGAAGCTTTCTTT.

As regards this clone: Germline is not matched at one junction end, which may reflect a read error. The CDR3 loop reads CASSLTGQSPYEQYF. The CDR3 region has the DNA TGTGCCAGCAGCCTAACGGGGCAATCCCCCTACGAGCAGTACTTC. The chain employs TRBV7-3 and TRBJ2-7; D is perhaps TRBD1 or TRBD2 (5 bases each). From germline, CDR1 is SGHTA and CDR2 FQGTGA. This CDR3 region has 15 residues.

This chain links TRBV10-3 with TRBJ1-1, with D possibly TRBD1 on 6 matching bases. This CDR3 is 16 amino acids long. Trimming cost V 0 bases and J 0 bases, with 11 bases left between them. Germline-derived CDR1 and CDR2 are ENHRY and SYGVKD. The CDR3 sequence is CAISESETGLNTEAFF. As DNA, the CDR3 is TGTGCCATCAGTGAGTCCGAAACAGGGTTGAACACTGAAGCTTTCTTT.

This rearrangement joins TRBV7-9 to TRBJ2-3; a weak D match, TRBD2 (5 bases). V shed 1 base and J shed 5 bases, with 16 bases lying between them. Germline V gives CDR1 SEHNR, CDR2 FQNEAQ (reference sequence). The CDR3 runs 16 residues. Written as DNA, the CDR3 is TGTGCCAGCAGCTTAGGGGCTAGCTGGACGGTAGATACGCAGTATTTT. Translated: CASSLGASWTVDTQYF.

For this clone: A junction end diverges from the germline sequence, so it may reflect a read error. The genes are TRBV6-5 and TRBJ2-5; tentative D call: TRBD1 (6 bases). From germline, CDR1 is MNHEY and CDR2 SVGAGI. The CDR3 is 15 residues long. CDR3 coding DNA: TGTGCCAGCAGATACTCTCGGCAGGGGCTGGAGGCCCAGTACTTC. Translating gives CASRYSRQGLEAQYF.

The rearrangement joins TRBV18 to TRBJ1-6; 8 nucleotides agree with TRBD1. Unmatched junction bases numbered 4, after V lost 5 bases and J lost 10 bases. The germline CDR1 and CDR2 sequences are KGHSH and LQKENI. The CDR3 runs to 13 residues. The CDR3 DNA is TGTGCCAGCTCATCGGACAGGGTGTCACCCCTCCACTTT. It encodes CASSSDRVSPLHF. Drawing the rest from reference TRBV18 and TRBJ1-6, the complete variable domain is NAGVMQNPRHLVRRRGQEARLRCSPMKGHSHVYWYRQLPEEGLKFMVYLQKENIIDESGMPKERFSAEFPKEGPSILRIQQVVRGDSAAYFCASSSDRVSPLHFGNGTRLTVT.

V is TRBV6-5 and J is TRBJ2-1, with TRBD2 identical over 11 bases. Germline V gene sequence: CDR1 MNHEY, CDR2 SVGAGI. This CDR3 is 16 amino acids long. The V segment lost 2 bases and the J segment 6 bases; nucleotides outside the gene matches: 6. The chain's CDR3 is CASSYRGLADFNEQFF. The CDR3 bases are TGTGCCAGCAGTTACAGGGGACTAGCGGACTTCAATGAGCAGTTCTTC.

V is TRBV29-1 and J is TRBJ2-7; TRBD2 aligns across 11 bases. V lost 4 bases and J lost 2; bases outside the gene matches: 7. From germline, CDR1 is SQVTM and CDR2 ANQGSEA. The CDR3 loop spans 15 amino acids. This CDR3 is CSVVFSGRAPYEQYF. The CDR3 bases are TGCAGCGTTGTATTTAGCGGGAGGGCCCCCTACGAGCAGTACTTC.

CDR3 sequence reads: CASRREEFYNSPLHF. The CDR3 nucleotides read TGTGCCAGCAGGAGGGAGGAGTTCTATAATTCACCCCTCCACTTT. This rearrangement joins TRBV6-5 to TRBJ1-6; D is ambiguous. The germline V and J ends were trimmed by 6 bases and 3 bases, with 12 bases remaining between them. Germline V CDR1 and CDR2: MNHEY, SVGAGI. The CDR3 is 15 amino acids.

The chain links TRBV19 to TRBJ1-1; 8 bases align to TRBD1. Germline loops: CDR1 LNHDA, CDR2 SQIVND (reference sequence). This CDR3 comprises 17 residues. The junction had 12 bases not matched to a gene; V was cut back by 6 bases and J by 0 bases. CDR3 sequence: CASRQNRGRFMNTEAFF. CDR3 sequence (DNA): TGTGCCAGTAGACAGAACAGGGGGAGGTTCATGAACACTGAAGCTTTCTTT.

The chain recombines TRBV24-1 with TRBJ2-3; D unresolved. The CDR3 is 10 amino acids. CDR1 KGHDR and CDR2 SFDVKD come from the germline V gene. The V gene lost 11 bases and the J gene lost 4 bases, with 6 bases spanning the gap. Written as DNA, the CDR3 is TGTGCCAGAGAACCAGATACGCAGTATTTT. It codes for CAREPDTQYF.

The CDR3 nucleotides read TGTGCCAGCAGTTTTTCCGGCCAGGTAGACTATGGCTACACCTTC. It is translated as CASSFSGQVDYGYTF. The chain couples TRBV27 to TRBJ1-2; no firm D call. The germline V gene encodes CDR1 MNHEY and CDR2 SMNVEV (reference sequence). The CDR3 has 15 residues. Trimming removed 3 bases from V and 3 bases from J, with 14 bases in between.

The chain has TRBV6-5 and TRBJ2-1; 12 bases align to TRBD2. The CDR3 contains 15 residues. V lost 4 bases, J lost 4 bases, and 2 bases stayed unmatched. CDR1 is MNHEY and CDR2 is SVGAGI in the germline V gene. The CDR3 DNA reads TGTGCCAGCAGTTGGACTAGCGGGAATTACAATGAGCAGTTCTTC. This encodes CASSWTSGNYNEQFF.

J is TRBJ2-7 and V is TRBV7-9; 12 nucleotides match TRBD1. This CDR3 is 18 amino acids long. The ends lost 5 bases at V and 3 bases at J; junction bases unmatched: 14. Germline lookup yields CDR1 SEHNR and CDR2 FQNEAQ (reference sequence). CDR3: CASSAGQGASWILYEQYF. The CDR3 bases are TGTGCCAGCAGCGCGGGACAGGGGGCCTCTTGGATCCTCTACGAGCAGTACTTC. The variable domain in full, completed from reference TRBV7-9 and TRBJ2-7, reads DTGVSQNPRHKITKRGQNVTFRCDPISEHNRLYWYRQTLGQGPEFLTYFQNEAQLEKSRLLSDRFSAERPKGSFSTLEIQRTEQGDSAMYLCASSAGQGASWILYEQYFGPGTRLTVT.

This clone was counted once. The chain carries TRBV2 and TRBJ2-7; D may be TRBD2 (5 bases). The germline V gene encodes CDR1 SNHLY and CDR2 FYNNEI. With 6 bases removed from V and 0 bases from J, the gap between germline ends came to 9 bases. The CDR3 consists of 13 residues. The CDR3 bases are TGTGCCAGCAGGACTAACCCCTCCTACGAGCAGTACTTC. Translation gives CASRTNPSYEQYF.

This chain links TRBV2 with TRBJ1-2, with a weak D call TRBD1 (6 bases). Trimming shortened V by 8 bases and J by 3 bases, and 13 bases separated the two germline ends. This CDR3 has 13 residues. The germline CDR1 and CDR2 sequences are SNHLY and FYNNEI. The CDR3 loop reads CASSDRIHYGYTF. The CDR3 DNA is TGTGCCAGCTCGGACAGAATCCACTATGGCTACACCTTC. The full variable domain, its missing parts supplied by reference TRBV2 and TRBJ1-2, is EPEVTQTPSHQVTQMGQEVILRCVPISNHLYFYWYRQILGQKVEFLVSFYNNEISEKSEIFDDQFSVERPDGSNFTLKIRSTKLEDSAMYFCASSDRIHYGYTFGSGTRLTVV.

The chain employs TRBV2 and TRBJ1-1; tentative D call: TRBD1 (5 bases). With 10 bases removed from V and 0 bases from J, the gap between germline ends came to 15 bases. CDR3 length: 14 residues. CDR1 is SNHLY, CDR2 FYNNEI, per germline. The CDR3 region has the DNA TGTGCCACCTCGACAGACCTAATGAACACTGAAGCTTTCTTT. Translated, it gives CATSTDLMNTEAFF.

CDR3 sequence reads: CASSFTSGTHEQFF. For the CDR3, the DNA is TGCGCCAGCAGCTTTACTAGCGGGACACATGAGCAGTTCTTC. The chain recombines TRBV5-1 with TRBJ2-1; TRBD2 matches 10 bases. Germline loops: CDR1 SGHRS, CDR2 YFSETQ. CDR3 length equals 14 residues. With V trimmed by 2 bases and J by 8 bases, 4 bases remained unmatched.

The chain uses TRBV6-5 and TRBJ2-2; 9 positions match TRBD1. The CDR3 loop spans 14 amino acids. The ends lost 6 bases at V and 7 bases at J; junction bases unmatched: 6. From germline, CDR1 is MNHEY and CDR2 SVGAGI. As DNA, the CDR3 is TGTGCCAGCAGGGACAGGGGACAAAACGGGGAGCTGTTTTTT. It specifies CASRDRGQNGELFF.

The V gene is TRBV7-2, the J gene TRBJ1-3; weak D call: TRBD1 (6 bases). Trimming took 5 bases from V and 4 from J, leaving 18 bases between them. The germline CDR1 and CDR2 sequences are SGHTA and FQGNSA. This CDR3 has 16 residues. The CDR3 bases are TGTGCCAGCAGCCCCCAGCTTACAGGGCGCGGAAACACCATATATTTT. It is translated as CASSPQLTGRGNTIYF.

This chain joins TRBV5-4 and TRBJ1-6; 8 nucleotides agree with TRBD1. The germline V gene has CDR1 SGHNT and CDR2 YYREEE (reference sequence). V lost 0 bases to trimming and J lost 7 bases; unmatched junction nucleotides: 6. CDR3 size: 16 residues. CDR3 in DNA: TGTGCCAGCAGCTTGGGACCCGGACAGGGAAATTCACCCCTCCACTTT. Amino acid sequence: CASSLGPGQGNSPLHF. Drawing the rest from reference TRBV5-4 and TRBJ1-6, the complete variable domain is ETGVTQSPTHLIKTRGQQVTLRCSSQSGHNTVSWYQQALGQGPQFIFQYYREEENGRGNFPPRFSGLQFPNYSSELNVNALELDDSALYLCASSLGPGQGNSPLHFGNGTRLTVT.

The V call is TRBV6-6, the J call TRBJ2-1; the match to TRBD1 covers 8 bases. From germline, CDR1 is MNHNY and CDR2 SVGAGI (reference sequence). The CDR3 has 12 residues. With V trimmed by 8 bases and J by 8 bases, 5 bases remained unmatched. DNA for the CDR3: TGTGCCAGCGGCTACAGGGGGGATGAGCAGTTCTTC. This sequence encodes CASGYRGDEQFF.

This chain joins TRBV6-5 and TRBJ1-6; TRBD1 matches 9 bases. This CDR3 contains 14 residues. J gave up 7 bases and V 6 bases, and 4 bases lay outside the gene matches. Germline CDR1 MNHEY, CDR2 SVGAGI. CDR3: CASSTGQGNSPLHF. In DNA, the CDR3 is TGTGCCAGCAGCACGGGACAGGGAAATTCACCCCTCCACTTT.

V and J are TRBV18 and TRBJ1-2; the match to TRBD1 covers 12 bases. Germline V gene sequence: CDR1 KGHSH, CDR2 LQKENI. J lost 7 bases, V lost 6 bases, and 9 bases had no gene match. This CDR3 comprises 15 residues. CDR3 nucleotide sequence: TGTGCCAGCTCCCCGGCGGGACAGGGGGCAAGTGGCTACACCTTC. This codes for CASSPAGQGASGYTF.